This TCR beta chain was identified in a study of cytomegalovirus exposure and HLA in healthy donors. On this clone itself: Its antigen is unknown.

The ends were cut back, 2 bases at V and 10 bases at J, with 16 bases in the middle. Per the germline V gene, CDR1 is MNHNS and CDR2 is SASEGT. The CDR3 extends over 14 amino acids. General study findings and limits: Immune exposure data for these donors was limited to CMV serostatus. Sequence variants that were highly shared formed a cluster that was likely a sequencing artifact.

The PCR had 60 Vbeta and 13 Jbeta primers. Repertoires were generated with immunoSEQ multiplex PCR, while TCRdb's copy carries only in-frame clones and drops some. The ten top clones account for roughly 26%, within a sample of 56,000 or so clones. The sequence was obtained from a man in his forties in good health and CMV-seropositive. Sequenced material: PBMCs. The gene calls are TRBV6-1 and TRBJ2-3, with a tentative D call TRBD1 (6 bases). The CDR3 bases are TGTGCCAGCAGTGAAAGACAGGCCACCTCCCCGCAGTATTTT. Its translation is CASSERQATSPQYF.